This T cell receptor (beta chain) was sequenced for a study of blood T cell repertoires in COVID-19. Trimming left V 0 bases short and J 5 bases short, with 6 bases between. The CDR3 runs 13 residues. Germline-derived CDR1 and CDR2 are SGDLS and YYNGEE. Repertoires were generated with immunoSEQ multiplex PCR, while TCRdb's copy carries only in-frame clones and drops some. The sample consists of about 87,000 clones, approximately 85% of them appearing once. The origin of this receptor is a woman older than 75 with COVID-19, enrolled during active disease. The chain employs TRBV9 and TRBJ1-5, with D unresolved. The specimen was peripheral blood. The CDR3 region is CASSVALYQPQHF. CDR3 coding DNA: TGTGCCAGCAGCGTAGCTTTATATCAGCCCCAGCATTTT.